The clone carrying this T cell receptor (beta chain) has ten or more counts. The data are from a study of T cells in Graves' hyperthyroidism and ophthalmopathy. There were TCR beta CDR3 regions amplified from RNA transcripts. TCR CDR3 regions were first amplified by RT-PCR with HTBI primers. TCRdb re-analysed the multiplex PCR reads in MiXCR, keeping a single row per CDR3 protein. The table lists about 400,000 distinct CDR3 sequences, more than 13% of them singletons. This TCR was sampled from a man in his forties or fifties with Graves' ophthalmopathy. The specimen was blood.

This CDR3 reads CASSPAINSYEQYF. The CDR3 nucleotides are TGTGCCAGCTCACCGGCCATCAACTCCTACGAGCAGTACTTC. The chain is built from TRBV18 and TRBJ2-7; no definite D call. Trimming removed 3 bases at V and 0 bases at J, with 9 bases between. Germline V lookup: CDR1 KGHSH, CDR2 LQKENI. The CDR3 has 14 residues.